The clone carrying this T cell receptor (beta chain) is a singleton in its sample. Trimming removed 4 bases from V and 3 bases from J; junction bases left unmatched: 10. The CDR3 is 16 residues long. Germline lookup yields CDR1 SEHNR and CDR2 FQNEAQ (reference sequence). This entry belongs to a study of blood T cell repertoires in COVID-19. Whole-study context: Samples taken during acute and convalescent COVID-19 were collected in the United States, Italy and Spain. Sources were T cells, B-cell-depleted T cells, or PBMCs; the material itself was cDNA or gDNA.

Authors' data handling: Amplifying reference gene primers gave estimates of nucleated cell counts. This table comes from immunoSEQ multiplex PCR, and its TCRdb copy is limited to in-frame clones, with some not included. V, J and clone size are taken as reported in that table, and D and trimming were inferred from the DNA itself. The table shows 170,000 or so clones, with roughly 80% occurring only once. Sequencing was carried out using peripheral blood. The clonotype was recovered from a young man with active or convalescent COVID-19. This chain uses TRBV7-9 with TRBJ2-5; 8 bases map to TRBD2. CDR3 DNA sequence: TGTGCCAGCAGCTCCGGGGGGGGCTCTATTAAAGAGACCCAGTACTTC. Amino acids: CASSSGGGSIKETQYF.